These T cell receptor beta chains were read from a single sample in a study of T cell responses to AZD1222 COVID-19 vaccine. Using immunoSEQ multiplex PCR, the repertoire was profiled, and TCRdb retains in-frame clones only, with some absent. This sample has about 150,000 clones; around 93% occur once, and the top ten carry 2% to 2.5%. The source material was peripheral blood, sampled on day 0 of AZD1222 vaccination. These receptors were collected from an adult in good health. Each CDR3 is given with its conserved first and last residue. The D gene is left open where the match is weak. A clone size is listed for some rows: how often the clone was seen (once, few, many), or a class if it is expanded.

V gene	D gene	clone size	J gene	CDR3 DNA	CDR3 protein
TRBV12-3/TRBV12-4	NA	once	TRBJ2-3	TGTGCCAGCACCAAGACAGATACGCAGTATTTT	CASTKTDTQYF
TRBV19	NA	NA	TRBJ2-3	TGTGCCAGTAGTGTTACGCCTGGGACAGATACGCAGTATTTT	CASSVTPGTDTQYF
TRBV7-6	NA	few	TRBJ2-2	TGTGCCAGCAGCCGCCGGGACACCAACACCGGGGAGCTGTTTTTT	CASSRRDTNTGELFF
TRBV10-3	TRBD1	NA	TRBJ1-2	TGTGCCATCAGTGAGATCGAGGGGGCAAGGGGCTACACCTTC	CAISEIEGARGYTF
TRBV11-2	TRBD2	once	TRBJ2-5	TGTGCCAGCAGCTTAGGGTTAGCGGGGAGACAAGAGACCCAGTACTTC	CASSLGLAGRQETQYF
TRBV4-1	NA	NA	TRBJ1-2	TGCGCCAGCAGCCGCCCCCGTAGGGACTATGGCTACACCTTC	CASSRPRRDYGYTF
TRBV10-3	NA	NA	TRBJ1-2	TGTGCCATCAGTGATCGGATAGACACGGACCACACCTTC	CAISDRIDTDHTF
TRBV6-5	NA	few	TRBJ1-2	TGTGCCAGCAGTTACTCCGTTATTGGGGGAGGCTATGGCTACACCTTC	CASSYSVIGGGYGYTF
TRBV9	TRBD1	few	TRBJ2-2	TGTGCCAGTCGGGACAGGGGCACCGGGGAGCTGTTTTTT	CASRDRGTGELFF
TRBV5-6	TRBD1	NA	TRBJ2-1	TGTGCCAGCAGCTTGGGCCGGACAGGGGGGCAGTTCTTC	CASSLGRTGGQFF
TRBV7-2	TRBD2	NA	TRBJ2-1	TGTGCCAGCAGCTTAGGTCTAGCGGGAGGAGTTTTCTACAATGAGCAGTTCTTC	CASSLGLAGGVFYNEQFF
TRBV7-9	NA	NA	TRBJ1-1	TGTGCCAGCAGCTTACCGGGAATGAACACTGAAGCTTTCTTT	CASSLPGMNTEAFF
TRBV9	NA	NA	TRBJ1-5	TGTGCCAGCAGCGTAGAATTAAAGCCTAATCAGCCCCAGCATTTT	CASSVELKPNQPQHF
TRBV5-4	TRBD1	NA	TRBJ2-3	TGTGCCAGCAGCGAGGGGACAGGGTGGATAACAGATACGCAGTATTTT	CASSEGTGWITDTQYF
TRBV28	TRBD1	NA	TRBJ1-4	TGTGCCAGCAGTGTACCGGGACAGGGTTCTGAAAAACTGTTTTTT	CASSVPGQGSEKLFF
TRBV19	TRBD2	NA	TRBJ2-1	TGTGCCAGTAGTACTTCCCTTAGCGGGGGGGCCGCTGAGCAGTTCTTC	CASSTSLSGGAAEQFF
TRBV13	NA	NA	TRBJ2-3	TGTGCCAGCAGTCAATATGGTCCAGGTCCGGATACGCAGTATTTT	CASSQYGPGPDTQYF
TRBV4-1	NA	NA	TRBJ1-2	TGCGCCAGCAGCCAACCGCGCCGGGGGCAAGACTATGGCTACACCTTC	CASSQPRRGQDYGYTF
TRBV9	NA	NA	TRBJ1-4	TGTGCCAGCAGCGTAGCTTACAGGGATAATGAAAAACTGTTTTTT	CASSVAYRDNEKLFF
TRBV24-1	NA	NA	TRBJ1-5	TGTGCCACCAGCGACCGGAGCAATCAGCCCCAGCATTTT	CATSDRSNQPQHF
TRBV7-3	NA	NA	TRBJ2-5	TGTGCCAGCAGCCCAGGGCGTCAAGAGACCCAGTACTTC	CASSPGRQETQYF
TRBV11-2	NA	NA	TRBJ2-7	TGTGCCAGCAGCTTTTCGGTCTACGAGCAGTACTTC	CASSFSVYEQYF
TRBV18	NA	NA	TRBJ1-4	TGTGCCAGCACGGGCGGTGGGACTAATGAAAAACTGTTTTTT	CASTGGGTNEKLFF
TRBV6-6	NA	NA	TRBJ2-5	TGTGCCAGCAGTTACTCGAGGGGGGCCGGGGAGACCCAGTACTTC	CASSYSRGAGETQYF
TRBV19	TRBD1	NA	TRBJ1-2	TGTGCCAGTAGTACCACCGGGACAGCCTCCTATGGCTACACCTTC	CASSTTGTASYGYTF
TRBV27	NA	NA	TRBJ1-1	TGTGCCAGCAGTTTTTCCCCCGTGGAGAACACTGAAGCTTTCTTT	CASSFSPVENTEAFF
TRBV10-2	NA	NA	TRBJ2-2	TGCGCCAGCAGTGGGCCCGGCCGGGAGCTGTTTTTT	CASSGPGRELFF
TRBV5-1	NA	NA	TRBJ2-7	TGCGCCAGCAGCCAAGGAACAGGGATGTACGAGCAGTACTTC	CASSQGTGMYEQYF
TRBV7-2	NA	NA	TRBJ1-2	TGTGCCAGCAGCTTAGGGGTCACTAACTATGGCTACACCTTC	CASSLGVTNYGYTF
TRBV11-2	NA	NA	TRBJ2-5	TGTGCCAGCAGCTTAGCCGGGGACCTCCAAGAGACCCAGTACTTC	CASSLAGDLQETQYF
TRBV2	TRBD1	NA	TRBJ1-4	TGTGCCAGCAGTTTACAGGGGAGTCCGGAAAAACTGTTTTTT	CASSLQGSPEKLFF
TRBV3-1/TRBV3-2	NA	NA	TRBJ2-1	TGTGCCAGCAGCCAAGACACTAGCTCCTACAATGAGCAGTTCTTC	CASSQDTSSYNEQFF
TRBV9	NA	NA	TRBJ2-7	TGTGCCAGCAGCGGTGGGACTGTAGACTCCGAGCAGTACTTC	CASSGGTVDSEQYF
TRBV4-2	TRBD2	NA	TRBJ2-3	TGTGCCAGCAGCCAAGCAGCGGGGGGACCAGATACGCAGTATTTT	CASSQAAGGPDTQYF
TRBV18	TRBD1	NA	TRBJ1-3	TGTGCCAGCTCGCTCGGGACAGGGGGCAACACCATATATTTT	CASSLGTGGNTIYF